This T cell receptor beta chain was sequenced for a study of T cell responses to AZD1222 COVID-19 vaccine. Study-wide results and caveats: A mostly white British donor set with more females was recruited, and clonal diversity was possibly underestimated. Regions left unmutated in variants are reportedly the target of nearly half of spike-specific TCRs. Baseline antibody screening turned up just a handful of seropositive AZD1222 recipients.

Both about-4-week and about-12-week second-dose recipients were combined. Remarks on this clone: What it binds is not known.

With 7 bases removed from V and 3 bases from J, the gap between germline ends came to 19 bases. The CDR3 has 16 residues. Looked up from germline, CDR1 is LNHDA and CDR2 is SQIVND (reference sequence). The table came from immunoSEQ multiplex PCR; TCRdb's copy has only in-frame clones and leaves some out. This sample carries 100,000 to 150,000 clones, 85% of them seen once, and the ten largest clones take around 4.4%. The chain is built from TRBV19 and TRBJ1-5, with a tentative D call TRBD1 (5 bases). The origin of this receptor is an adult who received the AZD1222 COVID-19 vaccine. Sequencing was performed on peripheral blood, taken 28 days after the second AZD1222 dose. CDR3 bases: TGTGCCAGTACCTCGAATCCCGGGGGAAACAATCAGCCCCAGCATTTT. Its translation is CASTSNPGGNNQPQHF. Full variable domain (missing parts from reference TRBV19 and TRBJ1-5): DGGITQSPKYLFRKEGQNVTLSCEQNLNHDAMYWYRQDPGQGLRLIYYSQIVNDFQKGDIAEGYSVSREKKESFPLTVTSAQKNPTAFYLCASTSNPGGNNQPQHFGDGTRLSIL.